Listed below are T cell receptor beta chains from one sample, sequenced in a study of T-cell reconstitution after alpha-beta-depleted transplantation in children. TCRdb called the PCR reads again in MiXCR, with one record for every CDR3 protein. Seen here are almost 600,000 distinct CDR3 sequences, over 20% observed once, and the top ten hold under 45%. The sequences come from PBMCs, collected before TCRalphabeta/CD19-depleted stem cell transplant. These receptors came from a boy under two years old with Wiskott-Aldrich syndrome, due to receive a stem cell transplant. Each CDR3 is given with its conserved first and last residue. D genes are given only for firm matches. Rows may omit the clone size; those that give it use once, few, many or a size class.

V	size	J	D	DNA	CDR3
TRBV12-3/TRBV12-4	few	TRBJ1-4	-	TGTGCCAGCAGTTTAGATGGGGGGCCTACAACTAATGAAAAACTGTTTTTT	CASSLDGGPTTNEKLFF
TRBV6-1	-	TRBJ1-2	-	TGTGCCAGCAGTAATCCCCTAGGGGATGGCTACACCTTC	CASSNPLGDGYTF
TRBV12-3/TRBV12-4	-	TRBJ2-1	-	TGTGCCAGCAGCAAGTTTAGGGGCTCAGACAATGAGCAGTTCTTC	CASSKFRGSDNEQFF
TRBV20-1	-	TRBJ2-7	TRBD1	TGCAGTGCTAGAAGGGGAGACAGGGGGTCCCTCTCCTACGAGCAGTACTTC	CSARRGDRGSLSYEQYF
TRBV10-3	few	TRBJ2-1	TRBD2	TGTGCCATCAGTGGCCCTCCCGGGACTAGAGTATACAATGAGCAGTTCTTC	CAISGPPGTRVYNEQFF
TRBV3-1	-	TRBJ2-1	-	TGTGCCAGCAGCCCCCGCGGGTCTGAGCAGTTCTTC	CASSPRGSEQFF
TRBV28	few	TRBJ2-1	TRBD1	TGTGCCAGCATGACAGGGGGACATGAGCAGTTCTTC	CASMTGGHEQFF
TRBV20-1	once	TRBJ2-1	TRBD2	TGCAGTGCCACTAGCGAACGGTTCAATGAGCAGTTCTTC	CSATSERFNEQFF
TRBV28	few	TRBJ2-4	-	TGTGCCAGCAGTTTATATCGGGTAGCCAAAAACATTCAGTACTTC	CASSLYRVAKNIQYF
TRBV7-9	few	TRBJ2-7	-	TGTGCCAGCAGCAGGGACATGTACGAGCAGTACTTC	CASSRDMYEQYF
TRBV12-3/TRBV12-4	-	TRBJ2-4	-	TGTGCCAGCAGTCCCTCACAGGAGGTGGTTCGAGCAAACATTCAGTACTTC	CASSPSQEVVRANIQYF
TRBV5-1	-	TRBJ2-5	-	TGCGCCAGCAGCTTGAGCATAGGAACCGAAGAGACCCAGTACTTC	CASSLSIGTEETQYF
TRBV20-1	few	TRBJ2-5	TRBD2	TGCAGTGCCGGGCTACTAGCGGAGCTGAAGACCCAGTACTTC	CSAGLLAELKTQYF
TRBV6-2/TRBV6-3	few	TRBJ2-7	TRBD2	TGTGCCAGCAGGACTAGCGGGATGGACGAGCAGTACTTC	CASRTSGMDEQYF
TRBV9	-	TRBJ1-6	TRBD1	TGTGCCAGCAGCTTCCGTTCAGGGACAGATAATAATTCACCCCTCCACTTT	CASSFRSGTDNNSPLHF
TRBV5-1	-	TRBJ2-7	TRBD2	TGCGCCAGCAGCTTGGGTCCCTCACTAGCGGGGCCTTCCTACGAGCAGTACTTC	CASSLGPSLAGPSYEQYF
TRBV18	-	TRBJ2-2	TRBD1	TGTGCCAGCTCACTGTGGACAGGGTCCGGGGAGCTGTTTTTT	CASSLWTGSGELFF
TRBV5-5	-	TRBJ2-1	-	TGTGCCAGCAGCTTGTCTGTCGGGGGGCAGGCCTACAATGAGCAGTTCTTC	CASSLSVGGQAYNEQFF
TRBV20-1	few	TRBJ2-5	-	TGCAGTGCTAGAAACTTCGGATTGGAGACCCAGTACTTC	CSARNFGLETQYF
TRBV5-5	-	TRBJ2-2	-	TGTGCCAGCAGCTTGCGGGATTCATACGGGGAGCTGTTTTTT	CASSLRDSYGELFF
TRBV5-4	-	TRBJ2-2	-	TGTGCCAGCAGCCTGTGGCTAGGGAACACCGGGGAGCTGTTTTTT	CASSLWLGNTGELFF
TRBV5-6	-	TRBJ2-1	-	TGTGCCAGCAGCTTGGCCGGTAAGGGGTCTGAGCAGTTCTTC	CASSLAGKGSEQFF
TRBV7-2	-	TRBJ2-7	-	TGTGCCAGCAGCTTAGTCGTACTCCGCTCCTACGAGCAGTACTTC	CASSLVVLRSYEQYF
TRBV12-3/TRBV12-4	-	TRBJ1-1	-	TGTGCCAGCAGTTTTTGGGCCCCTGAAGCTTTCTTT	CASSFWAPEAFF
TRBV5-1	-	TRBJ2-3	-	TGCGCCAGCAGCCCCGGGGACGCAGATACGCAGTATTTT	CASSPGDADTQYF
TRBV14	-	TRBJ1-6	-	TGTGCCAGCAGCCGCGTACTTTTAAATTCACCCCTCCACTTT	CASSRVLLNSPLHF
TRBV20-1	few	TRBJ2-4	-	TGCAGTGCCAATGGGGGGAGGCTAGTCATTCAGTACTTC	CSANGGRLVIQYF
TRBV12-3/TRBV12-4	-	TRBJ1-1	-	TGTGCCAGCAGTCGGCGACAGCTGAACACTGAAGCTTTCTTT	CASSRRQLNTEAFF
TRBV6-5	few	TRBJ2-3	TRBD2	TGTGCCAGCAGTTACGGGGCGGGAGGCGGGGATACGCAGTATTTT	CASSYGAGGGDTQYF
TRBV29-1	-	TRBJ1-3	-	TGCAGCGTTGACCCCTCGGGAATGGGAAACACCATATATTTT	CSVDPSGMGNTIYF
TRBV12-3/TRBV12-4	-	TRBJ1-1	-	TGTGCCAGCAGTCCGGCAGGGGTGATGAACACTGAAGCTTTCTTT	CASSPAGVMNTEAFF
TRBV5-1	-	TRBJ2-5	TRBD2	TGCGCCAGCAGCAGAGAACTAGCGGGAGACGGGGAGACCCAGTACTTC	CASSRELAGDGETQYF
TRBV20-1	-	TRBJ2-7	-	TGCAGTGGGTCTCGAGCGGGCTCCTACGAGCAGTACTTC	CSGSRAGSYEQYF
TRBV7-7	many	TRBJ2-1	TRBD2	TGTGCCAGCAGCTCGGGACTAGCGGGAGTGAGTGAGCAGTTCTTC	CASSSGLAGVSEQFF
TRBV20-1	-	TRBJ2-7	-	TGCAGTGCTAGAGATCTGGAACAGGGAGTCTACGAGCAGTACTTC	CSARDLEQGVYEQYF
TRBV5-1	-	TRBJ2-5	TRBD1	TGCGCCAGCAGCTTGGGGACAGGGGGCGATTGGGAGACCCAGTACTTC	CASSLGTGGDWETQYF
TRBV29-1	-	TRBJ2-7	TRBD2	TGCAGCGTTGAAACCACTAGCGGGGACTACGAGCAGTACTTC	CSVETTSGDYEQYF
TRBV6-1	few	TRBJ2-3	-	TGTGCCAGCAGTGAAAGTGGGGGGTTGGGGGGACCGCATTCCTCGGATACGCAGTATTTT	CASSESGGLGGPHSSDTQYF
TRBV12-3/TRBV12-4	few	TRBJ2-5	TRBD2	TGTGCCAGCAGGACTAGCTCGCTTGAGACCCAGTACTTC	CASRTSSLETQYF
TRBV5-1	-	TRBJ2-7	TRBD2	TGCGCCAGCAGCTTGTCGCTAGCGGCTTACGAGCAGTACTTC	CASSLSLAAYEQYF